These T cell receptor beta chains were read from a single sample in a study of T-cell reconstitution after alpha-beta-depleted transplantation in children. TCRdb analysed the PCR reads with MiXCR anew, one entry per CDR3 protein. The sample records approximately 490,000 distinct CDR3 sequences, about 10% being singletons. Sequencing was performed on PBMCs, taken before TCRalphabeta/CD19-depleted stem cell transplant. The receptors stem from a child between 2 and 9 years old with inherited bone marrow failure, due to receive a stem cell transplant. CDR3s include the opening cysteine and the closing phenylalanine or tryptophan. A D gene is named only where the DNA matches it firmly.

J gene,V gene,D gene,CDR3 protein
TRBJ2-1,TRBV19,TRBD2,CASSIDRMIAGYNEQFF
TRBJ2-3,TRBV20-1,.,CSARVLSTDTQYF
TRBJ1-3,TRBV11-2,.,CASSSRRVSRSSGNTIYF
TRBJ2-3,TRBV24-1,.,CATSDLGQLSTDTQYF
TRBJ1-2,TRBV6-1,TRBD1,CASSTTGGGGYTF
TRBJ1-3,TRBV11-2,.,CASSLVKGTPGNTIYF
TRBJ2-1,TRBV27,.,CASSLLYPKGNEQFF
TRBJ2-1,TRBV24-1,.,CATSVSGVSSSYNEQFF
TRBJ1-5,TRBV7-9,.,CASSFFDQPQHF
TRBJ2-5,TRBV23-1,.,CASSRIYETQYF
TRBJ2-7,TRBV27,TRBD1,CASRTRAGGVYEQYF
TRBJ1-6,TRBV12-3/TRBV12-4,.,CASSFVGGNSPLHF
TRBJ2-1,TRBV29-1,TRBD1,CSVDYRGRRQFF
TRBJ1-1,TRBV7-9,.,CASSFKDRLGEAFF
TRBJ2-7,TRBV13,.,CASSASYGDYEQYF
TRBJ2-2,TRBV28,TRBD1,CASTPPNRGPPELFF
TRBJ1-4,TRBV20-1,.,CSARVSTSNEKLFF
TRBJ1-1,TRBV9,TRBD1,CASSVTGGLTEAFF
TRBJ2-2,TRBV5-4,TRBD1,CASSLAQGQGAGELFF
TRBJ1-2,TRBV29-1,TRBD1,CSVEPLDRALGYTF
TRBJ1-2,TRBV29-1,.,CSVAGVYGYTF
TRBJ2-2,TRBV4-3,TRBD1,CASSQITGTAVPGELFF
TRBJ2-7,TRBV9,.,CASSASATGVGEQYF
TRBJ2-2,TRBV20-1,TRBD2,CSAGAFLREGSRTGELFF
TRBJ2-3,TRBV30,.,CAWSDLDSFGAQYF
TRBJ1-4,TRBV7-4,TRBD1,CASSLAGSSGQGSSNEKLFF
TRBJ2-7,TRBV3-1,TRBD2,CASKVPGLAVSYEQYF